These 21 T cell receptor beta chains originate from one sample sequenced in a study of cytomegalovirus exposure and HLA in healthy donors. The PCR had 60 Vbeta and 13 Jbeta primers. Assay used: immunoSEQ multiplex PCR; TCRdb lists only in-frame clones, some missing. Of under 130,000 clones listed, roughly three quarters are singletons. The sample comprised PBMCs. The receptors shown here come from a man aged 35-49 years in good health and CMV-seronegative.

CDR3 nucleotides: TGTGCCAGTAGTACCCACGAGGGAAACAATGAGCAGTTCTTC. Its translation is CASSTHEGNNEQFF. V is TRBV19 and J is TRBJ2-1, with TRBD2 as a possible D gene (5 bases). Trimming stripped 4 bases from V and 5 bases from J, with 12 bases between. The CDR3 extends over 14 amino acids. Germline V gene lookup returns CDR1 LNHDA and CDR2 SQIVND (reference sequence). Full variable domain (rest looked up from reference TRBV19 and TRBJ2-1): DGGITQSPKYLFRKEGQNVTLSCEQNLNHDAMYWYRQDPGQGLRLIYYSQIVNDFQKGDIAEGYSVSREKKESFPLTVTSAQKNPTAFYLCASSTHEGNNEQFFGPGTRLTVL.

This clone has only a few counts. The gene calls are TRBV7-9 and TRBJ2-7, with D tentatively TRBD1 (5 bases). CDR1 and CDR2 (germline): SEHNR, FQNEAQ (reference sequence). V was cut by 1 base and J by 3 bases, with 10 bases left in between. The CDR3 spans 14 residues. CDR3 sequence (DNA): TGTGCCAGCAGCTTAGGCAGGGCCAACTACGAGCAGTACTTC. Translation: CASSLGRANYEQYF.

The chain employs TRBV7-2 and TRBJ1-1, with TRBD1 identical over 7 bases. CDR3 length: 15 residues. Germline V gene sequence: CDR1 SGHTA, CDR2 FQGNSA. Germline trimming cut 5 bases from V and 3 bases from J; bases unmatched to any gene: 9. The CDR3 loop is CASSPRQGRDTEAFF. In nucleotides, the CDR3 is TGTGCCAGCAGCCCTCGACAGGGTAGGGACACTGAAGCTTTCTTT.

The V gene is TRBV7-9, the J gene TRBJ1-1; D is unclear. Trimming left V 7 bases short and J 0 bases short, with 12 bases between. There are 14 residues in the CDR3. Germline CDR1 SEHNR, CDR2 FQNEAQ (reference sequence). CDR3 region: CASTIEALNTEAFF. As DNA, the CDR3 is TGTGCCAGCACCATAGAGGCACTGAACACTGAAGCTTTCTTT.

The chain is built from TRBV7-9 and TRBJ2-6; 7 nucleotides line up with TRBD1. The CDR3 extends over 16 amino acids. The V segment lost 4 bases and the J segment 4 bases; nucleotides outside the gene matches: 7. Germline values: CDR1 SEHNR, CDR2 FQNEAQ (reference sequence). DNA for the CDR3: TGTGCCAGCAGCTCATCCGGGACAGTGGGGGCCAACGTCCTGACTTTC. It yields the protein CASSSSGTVGANVLTF.

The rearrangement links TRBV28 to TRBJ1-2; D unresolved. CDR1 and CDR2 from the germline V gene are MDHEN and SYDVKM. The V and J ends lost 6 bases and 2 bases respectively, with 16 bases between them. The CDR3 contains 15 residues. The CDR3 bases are TGTGCCAGCAGCTCACCCGGGATCCTAAACTATGGCTACACCTTC. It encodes CASSSPGILNYGYTF.

In nucleotides, the CDR3 is TGTGCCAGCAGGGCAGAAAACATTCAGTACTTC. This sequence encodes CASRAENIQYF. The V and J genes are TRBV2 and TRBJ2-4; D uncertain. The CDR3 extends over 11 amino acids. The germline gives CDR1 SNHLY, CDR2 FYNNEI. The V gene lost 6 bases and the J gene lost 5 bases, with 5 bases spanning the gap.

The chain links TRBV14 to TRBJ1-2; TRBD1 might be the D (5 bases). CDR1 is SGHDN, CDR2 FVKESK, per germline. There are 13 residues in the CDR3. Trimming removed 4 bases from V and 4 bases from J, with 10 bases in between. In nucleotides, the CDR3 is TGTGCCAGCAGCCCGGGGGATTCCTATGGCTACACCTTC. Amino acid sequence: CASSPGDSYGYTF.

In DNA form, the CDR3 reads TGTGCCAGCAGACCCGGACAGGGGATCCACGAGACCCAGTACTTC. Protein sequence: CASRPGQGIHETQYF. This chain joins TRBV28 and TRBJ2-5; 9 bases are shared with TRBD1. The length of the CDR3 is 15 residues. J was trimmed by 5 bases and V by 6 bases; bases with no gene match: 10. CDR1 and CDR2 (germline): MDHEN, SYDVKM.

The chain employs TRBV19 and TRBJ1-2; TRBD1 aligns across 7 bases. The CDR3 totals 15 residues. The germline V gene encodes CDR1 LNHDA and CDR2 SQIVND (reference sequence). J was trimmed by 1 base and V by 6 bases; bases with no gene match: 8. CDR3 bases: TGTGCCAGTAGAGGCAGGGGGAATCTTAACTATGGCTACACCTTC. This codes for CASRGRGNLNYGYTF.

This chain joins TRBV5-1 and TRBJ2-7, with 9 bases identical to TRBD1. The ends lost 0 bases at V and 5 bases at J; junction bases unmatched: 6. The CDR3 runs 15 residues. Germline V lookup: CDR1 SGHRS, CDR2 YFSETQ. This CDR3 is CASSLVGGQGDEQYF. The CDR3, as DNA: TGCGCCAGCAGCTTGGTAGGGGGACAGGGCGACGAGCAGTACTTC.

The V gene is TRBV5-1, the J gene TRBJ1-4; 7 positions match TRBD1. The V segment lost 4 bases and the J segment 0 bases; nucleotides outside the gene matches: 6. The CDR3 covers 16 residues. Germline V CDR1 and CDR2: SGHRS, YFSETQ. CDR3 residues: CASSQGQAATNEKLFF. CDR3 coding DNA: TGCGCCAGCAGCCAAGGACAGGCGGCAACTAATGAAAAACTGTTTTTT.

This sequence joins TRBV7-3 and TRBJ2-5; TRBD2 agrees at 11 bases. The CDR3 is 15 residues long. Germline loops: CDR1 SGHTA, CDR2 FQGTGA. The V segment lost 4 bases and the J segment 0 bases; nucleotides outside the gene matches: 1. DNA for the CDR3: TGTGCCAGCAGCTCTAGCGGGGGGTACCAAGAGACCCAGTACTTC. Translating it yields CASSSSGGYQETQYF.

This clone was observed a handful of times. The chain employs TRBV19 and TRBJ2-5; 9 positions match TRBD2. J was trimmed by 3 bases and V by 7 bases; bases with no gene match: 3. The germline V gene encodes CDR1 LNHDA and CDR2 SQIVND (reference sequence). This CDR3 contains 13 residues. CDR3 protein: CASKGLAEETQYF. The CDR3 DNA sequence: TGTGCCAGTAAGGGACTAGCTGAAGAGACCCAGTACTTC. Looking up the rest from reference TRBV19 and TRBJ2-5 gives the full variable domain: DGGITQSPKYLFRKEGQNVTLSCEQNLNHDAMYWYRQDPGQGLRLIYYSQIVNDFQKGDIAEGYSVSREKKESFPLTVTSAQKNPTAFYLCASKGLAEETQYFGPGTRLLVL.

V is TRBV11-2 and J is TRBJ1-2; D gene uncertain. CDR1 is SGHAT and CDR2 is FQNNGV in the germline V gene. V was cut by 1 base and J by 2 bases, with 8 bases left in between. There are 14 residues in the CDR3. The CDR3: CASSLGRQNYGYTF. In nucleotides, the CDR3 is TGTGCCAGCAGCTTAGGTCGACAAAACTATGGCTACACCTTC.

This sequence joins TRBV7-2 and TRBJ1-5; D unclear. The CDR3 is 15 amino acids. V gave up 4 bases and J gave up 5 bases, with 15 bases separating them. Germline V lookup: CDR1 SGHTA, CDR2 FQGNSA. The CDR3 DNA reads TGTGCCAGCAGCTACTACGGGGAGAGAGATCAGCCCCAGCATTTT. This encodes CASSYYGERDQPQHF. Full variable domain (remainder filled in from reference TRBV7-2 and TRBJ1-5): GAGVSQSPSNKVTEKGKDVELRCDPISGHTALYWYRQSLGQGLEFLIYFQGNSAPDKSGLPSDRFSAERTGGSVSTLTIQRTQQEDSAVYLCASSYYGERDQPQHFGDGTRLSIL.

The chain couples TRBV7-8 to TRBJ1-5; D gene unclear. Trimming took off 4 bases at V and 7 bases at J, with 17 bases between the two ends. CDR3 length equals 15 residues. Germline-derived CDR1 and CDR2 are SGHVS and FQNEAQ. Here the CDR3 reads CASSSSGGVRQPQHF. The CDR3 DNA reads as TGTGCCAGCAGCTCCTCTGGTGGAGTACGCCAGCCCCAGCATTTT.

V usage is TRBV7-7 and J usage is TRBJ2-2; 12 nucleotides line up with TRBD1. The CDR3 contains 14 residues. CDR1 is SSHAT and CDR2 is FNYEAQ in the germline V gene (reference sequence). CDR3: CASGTGGYTGELFF. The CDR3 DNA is TGTGCTAGCGGGACAGGGGGCTACACCGGGGAGCTGTTTTTT.

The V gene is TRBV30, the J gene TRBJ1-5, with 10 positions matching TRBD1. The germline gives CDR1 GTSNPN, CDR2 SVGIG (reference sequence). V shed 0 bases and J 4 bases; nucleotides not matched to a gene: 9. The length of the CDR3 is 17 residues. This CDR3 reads CAWSVRAGTGENQPQHF. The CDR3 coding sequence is TGTGCCTGGAGTGTTAGGGCCGGGACAGGGGAAAATCAGCCCCAGCATTTT.

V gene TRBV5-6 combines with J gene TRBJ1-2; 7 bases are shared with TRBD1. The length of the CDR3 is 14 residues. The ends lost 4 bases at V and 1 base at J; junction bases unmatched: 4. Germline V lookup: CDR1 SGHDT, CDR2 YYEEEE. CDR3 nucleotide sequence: TGTGCCAGCAGCCCTAGGGGGCTTAACTATGGCTACACCTTC. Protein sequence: CASSPRGLNYGYTF.

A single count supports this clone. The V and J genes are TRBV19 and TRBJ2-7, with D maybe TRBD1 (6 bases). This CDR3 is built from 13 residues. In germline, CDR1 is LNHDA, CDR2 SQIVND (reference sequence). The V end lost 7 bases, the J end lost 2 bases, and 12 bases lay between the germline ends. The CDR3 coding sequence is TGTGCCAGTACCGGGGACAAAACCTACGAGCAGTACTTC. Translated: CASTGDKTYEQYF. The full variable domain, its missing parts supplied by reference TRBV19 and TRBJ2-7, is DGGITQSPKYLFRKEGQNVTLSCEQNLNHDAMYWYRQDPGQGLRLIYYSQIVNDFQKGDIAEGYSVSREKKESFPLTVTSAQKNPTAFYLCASTGDKTYEQYFGPGTRLTVT.